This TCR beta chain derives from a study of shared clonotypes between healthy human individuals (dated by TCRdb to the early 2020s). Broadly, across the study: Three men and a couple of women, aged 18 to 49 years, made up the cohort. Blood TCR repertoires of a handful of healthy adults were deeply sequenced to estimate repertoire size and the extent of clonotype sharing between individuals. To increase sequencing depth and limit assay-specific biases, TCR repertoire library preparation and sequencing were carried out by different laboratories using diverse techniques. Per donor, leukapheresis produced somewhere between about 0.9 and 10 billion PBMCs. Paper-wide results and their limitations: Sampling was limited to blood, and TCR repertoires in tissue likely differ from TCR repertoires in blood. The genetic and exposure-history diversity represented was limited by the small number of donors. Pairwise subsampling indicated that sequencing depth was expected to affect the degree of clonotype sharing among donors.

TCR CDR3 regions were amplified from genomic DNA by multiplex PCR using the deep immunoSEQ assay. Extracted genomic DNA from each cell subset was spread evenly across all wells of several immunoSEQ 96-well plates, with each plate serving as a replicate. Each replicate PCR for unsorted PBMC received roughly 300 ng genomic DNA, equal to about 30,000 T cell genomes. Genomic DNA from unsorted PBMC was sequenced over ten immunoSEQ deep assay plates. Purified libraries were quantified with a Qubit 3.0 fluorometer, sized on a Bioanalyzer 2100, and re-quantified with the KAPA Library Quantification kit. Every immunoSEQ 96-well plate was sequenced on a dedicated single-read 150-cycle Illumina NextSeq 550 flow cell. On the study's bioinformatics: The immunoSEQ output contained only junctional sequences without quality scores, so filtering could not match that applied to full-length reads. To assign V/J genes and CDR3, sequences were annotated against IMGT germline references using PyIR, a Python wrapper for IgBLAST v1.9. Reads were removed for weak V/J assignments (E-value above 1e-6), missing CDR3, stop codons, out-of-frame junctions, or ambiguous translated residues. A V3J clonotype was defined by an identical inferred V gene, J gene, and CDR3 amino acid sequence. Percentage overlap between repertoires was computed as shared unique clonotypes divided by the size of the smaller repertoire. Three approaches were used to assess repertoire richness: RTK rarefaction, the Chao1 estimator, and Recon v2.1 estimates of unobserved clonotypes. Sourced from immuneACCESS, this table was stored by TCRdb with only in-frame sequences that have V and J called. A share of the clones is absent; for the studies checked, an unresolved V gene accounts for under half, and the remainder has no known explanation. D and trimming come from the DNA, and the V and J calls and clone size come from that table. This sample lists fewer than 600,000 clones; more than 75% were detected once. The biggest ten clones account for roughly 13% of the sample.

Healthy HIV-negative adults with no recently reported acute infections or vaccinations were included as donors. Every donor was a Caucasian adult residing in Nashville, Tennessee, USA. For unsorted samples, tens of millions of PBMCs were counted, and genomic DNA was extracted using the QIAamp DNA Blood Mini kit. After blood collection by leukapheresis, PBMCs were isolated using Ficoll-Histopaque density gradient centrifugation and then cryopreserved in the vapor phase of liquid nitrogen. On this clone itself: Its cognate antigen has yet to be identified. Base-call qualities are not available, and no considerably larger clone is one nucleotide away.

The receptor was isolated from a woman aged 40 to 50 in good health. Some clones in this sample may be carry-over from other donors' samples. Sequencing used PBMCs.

CDR3 loop: CASSLTASYEQYF. The nucleotide sequence reads as follows: TGTGCCAGCTCACTGACAGCCTCCTACGAGCAGTACTTC. The chain employs TRBV18 and TRBJ2-7; a tentative D call is TRBD1 (5 bases match). Reading from cysteine to phenylalanine, the CDR3 counts 13 amino acids. Just CDR3 DNA is preserved here, 39 bases in frame from base 1. Cut back by 4 bases and 0 bases, the V and J ends lie 7 bases apart. From a lookup of the germline V gene, CDR1 and CDR2 are KGHSH and LQKENI.